This TCR beta chain was recovered during a study of T-cell memory formation after mild COVID-19. Study summary: Largely, TCR clusters stayed within a single donor.

The CDR3 is made up of 15 amino acids. Trimming cost V 3 bases and J 7 bases, with 20 bases left between them. Germline V gene sequence: CDR1 SGHKS, CDR2 YYEKEE (reference sequence). In regard to this clonotype: No antigen is known for it.

TCRdb re-derived calls from the 5' RACE reads in MiXCR, one entry per CDR3 protein. The sample yields under 200,000 distinct CDR3 sequences, roughly 28% seen once. Study-level points and caveats: SARS-CoV-2 specificity was not confirmed for second-wave clones peaking on day 37. Among CD4+ contracting clones, most were CM and EM, and CD8+ ones EMRA.

The V call is TRBV5-5, the J call TRBJ2-7; no firm D call. The material sequenced was PBMCs or a T cell subset sorted from them (not recorded which). This receptor was obtained from an adult woman who had mild COVID-19 (a few samples of this study predate the infection). Cell type and time point are not known. This chain's CDR3 is CASSSVGGMTREQYF. CDR3 sequence (DNA): TGTGCCAGCAGCTCCGTCGGTGGAATGACGAGGGAGCAGTACTTC.